The source of this TCR beta chain is a study of T cells expressing NK-cell markers (dated by TCRdb to the early 2020s). About the study as a whole: In sorted CD3+CD56+NKG2C+, CD3+CD56+NKG2C- and CD3+CD56-NKG2C+ T-cell subsets from 7 or 8 donors, TCR beta-chain repertoires were profiled. The study sequenced eight donors, all healthy volunteers chosen at random: three men and five women. Illumina HiSeq 2000/2500, MiSeq or NextSeq was used to sequence libraries as 2 x 150 bp reads. Seven of the eight sequenced donors were HCMV-seropositive and one was HCMV-seronegative.

CDR3 length: 16 amino acids, cysteine to phenylalanine. The coding DNA is unavailable. CDR1 MRHNA and CDR2 SNTAGT were looked up in the germline V gene. Notes on this clonotype: Its antigen is still unknown.

HCMV-specific IgG was detected in serum with a commercial ELISA kit to determine HCMV serostatus. Ficoll density gradient centrifugation was used to isolate peripheral blood mononuclear cells from blood. TCRdb lists the instrument as Illumina HiSeq 2000. TCR beta cDNA libraries were made by 5'RACE template switching that added a universal primer site and unique molecular identifiers. cDNA synthesis was primed from the TCR beta constant segment and was followed by two successive PCR amplification steps. The paper's data handling went like this. Reads were demultiplexed and grouped by UMI with MIGEC, and clonotypes were assembled and quantified with MiTCR. To exclude erroneous sequences, any TCR cDNA sequence not supported by at least two reads was discarded. The tcR package was used for downstream repertoire analysis, and clonotypes were matched across fractions by CDR3 nucleotide sequence plus V segment. VDJmatch was used to annotate antigen specificity against VDJdb, with one amino acid substitution in CDR3 permitted. Following TCRdb reprocessing, every CDR3 protein sequence forms one entry, and DNA is not provided. None of the V and J calls come from the authors' own analysis; TCRdb made them. This sample's table has entries for 300,000 to 450,000 distinct CDR3 sequences. Roughly 5.2% of the sample rests with the top ten.

Broad study findings and their caveats: Those dominant clonotypes were again the most abundant among CD3+CD56-NKG2C+ cells in a handful of donors, at about 25-60.1%. For roughly six donors, the dominant CD3+CD56+NKG2C+ clonotypes were among the top 10 CD8+ clonotypes and accounted for roughly 1.0-7.5% of CD8+ T cells. Whether the expanded NKG2C-expressing T cell clones were specific for HCMV antigens was left unclear.

The sequenced material came from blood T cells: a sorted CD56 or NKG2C T cell subset, CD4+ or CD8+ T cells, or bulk PBMC T cells (not recorded which). This clonotype was obtained from a man aged 18-75 years in good health. Here the chain combines TRBV6-4 and TRBJ2-3; TCRdb designates TRBD2, a call that cannot be tested without DNA. The CDR3 region: CASSPSSDRQTDTQYF.